Detailed here is one T cell receptor (beta chain). Its antigen is not identified. The data originate from a study of CD4 T cells in relation to SARS-CoV-2 and coronaviruses. Study in general: TCR beta CDR3s were sequenced after roughly 10-day antigen culture of PBMCs.

Study-wide results and limits: No donor gave both pre-pandemic and post-infection samples. Crossreactive clones expanded significantly less to SARS-CoV-2 than monoreactive clones.

Repertoires were generated with immunoSEQ multiplex PCR, while TCRdb's copy carries only in-frame clones and drops some. Here the sample spans approximately 11,000 clones, roughly 81% being singletons. Unexposed donor CD4+ T cells date from about 2011-2018, before the COVID-19 pandemic. Isolation of CD4+ T cells took place after nine to ten days in culture. As cell numbers allowed, unexposed-donor CD4+ T cells faced SARS-CoV-2 S/N and four cold-coronavirus spikes. The sequencing sample was made of CD4+ T cells from PBMCs, cultured in vitro. This sequence originates from a human donor in good health.

CDR3: CASQETGGYNEQFF. DNA for the CDR3: TGTGCCAGCCAAGAGACAGGGGGATACAATGAGCAGTTCTTC. This chain connects TRBV2 to TRBJ2-1, with TRBD1 identical over 9 bases. Germline V gene lookup returns CDR1 SNHLY and CDR2 FYNNEI. Germline trimming cut 8 bases from V and 4 bases from J; bases unmatched to any gene: 6. The CDR3 contains 14 residues.